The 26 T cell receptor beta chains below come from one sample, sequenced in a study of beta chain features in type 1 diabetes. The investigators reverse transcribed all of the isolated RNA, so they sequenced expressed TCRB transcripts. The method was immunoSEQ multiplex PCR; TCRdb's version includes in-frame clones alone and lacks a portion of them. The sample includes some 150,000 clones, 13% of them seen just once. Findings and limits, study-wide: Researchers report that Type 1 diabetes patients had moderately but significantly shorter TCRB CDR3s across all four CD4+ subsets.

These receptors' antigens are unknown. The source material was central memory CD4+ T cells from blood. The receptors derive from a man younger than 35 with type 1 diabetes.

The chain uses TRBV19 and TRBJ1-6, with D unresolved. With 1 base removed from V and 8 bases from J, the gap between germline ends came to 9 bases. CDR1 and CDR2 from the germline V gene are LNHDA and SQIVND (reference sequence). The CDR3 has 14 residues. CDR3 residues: CASSIGVGDSPLHF. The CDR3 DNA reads TGTGCCAGTAGTATAGGGGTTGGGGATTCACCCCTCCACTTT.

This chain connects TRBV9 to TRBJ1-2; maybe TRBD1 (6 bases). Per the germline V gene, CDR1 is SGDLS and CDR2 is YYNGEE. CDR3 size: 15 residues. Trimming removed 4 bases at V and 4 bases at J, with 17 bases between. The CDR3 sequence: CASSPMEQGGYGYTF. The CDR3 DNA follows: TGTGCCAGCAGCCCCATGGAACAGGGAGGCTATGGCTACACCTTC.

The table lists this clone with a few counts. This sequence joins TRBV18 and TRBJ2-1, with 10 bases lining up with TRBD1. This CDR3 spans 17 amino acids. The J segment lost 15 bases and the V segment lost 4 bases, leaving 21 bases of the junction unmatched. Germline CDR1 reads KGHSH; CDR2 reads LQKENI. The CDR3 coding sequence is TGTGCCAGCTCACGGGATAGACCGGGACAGGGGTCCCAGGGATGGTTCTTC. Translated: CASSRDRPGQGSQGWFF.

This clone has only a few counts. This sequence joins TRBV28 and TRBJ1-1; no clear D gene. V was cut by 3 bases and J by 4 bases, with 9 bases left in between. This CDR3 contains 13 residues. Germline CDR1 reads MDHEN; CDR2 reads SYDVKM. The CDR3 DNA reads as TGTGCCAGCAGTTTTAGAGGTGTCACTGAAGCTTTCTTT. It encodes CASSFRGVTEAFF.

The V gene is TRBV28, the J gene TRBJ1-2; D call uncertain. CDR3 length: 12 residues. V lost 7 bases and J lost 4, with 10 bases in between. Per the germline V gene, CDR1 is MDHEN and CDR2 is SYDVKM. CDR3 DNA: TGTGCCAGCACTCCCGAAGGCTATGGCTACACCTTC. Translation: CASTPEGYGYTF.

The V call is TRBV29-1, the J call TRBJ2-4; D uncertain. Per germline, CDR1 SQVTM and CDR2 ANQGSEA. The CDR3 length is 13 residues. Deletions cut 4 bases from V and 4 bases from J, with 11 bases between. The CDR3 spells CSVVVDGKNIQYF. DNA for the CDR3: TGCAGCGTTGTGGTCGATGGGAAAAACATTCAGTACTTC.

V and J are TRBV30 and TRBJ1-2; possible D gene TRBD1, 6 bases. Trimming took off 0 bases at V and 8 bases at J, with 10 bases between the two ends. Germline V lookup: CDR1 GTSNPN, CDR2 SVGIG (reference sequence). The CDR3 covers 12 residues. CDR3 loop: CAWSVQGEGYTF. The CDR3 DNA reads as TGTGCCTGGAGTGTACAGGGTGAAGGCTACACCTTC.

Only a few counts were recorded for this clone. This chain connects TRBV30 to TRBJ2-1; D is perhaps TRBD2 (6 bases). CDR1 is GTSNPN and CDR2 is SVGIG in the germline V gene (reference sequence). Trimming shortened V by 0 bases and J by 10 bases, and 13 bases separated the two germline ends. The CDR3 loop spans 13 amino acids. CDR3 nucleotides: TGTGCCTGGAGTGTCGGGACTGGGAGGGAGCAGTTCTTC. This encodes CAWSVGTGREQFF. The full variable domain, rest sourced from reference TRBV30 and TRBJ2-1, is SQTIHQWPATLVQPVGSPLSLECTVEGTSNPNLYWYRQAAGRGLQLLFYSVGIGQISSEVPQNLSASRPQDRQFILSSKKLLLSDSGFYLCAWSVGTGREQFFGPGTRLTVL.

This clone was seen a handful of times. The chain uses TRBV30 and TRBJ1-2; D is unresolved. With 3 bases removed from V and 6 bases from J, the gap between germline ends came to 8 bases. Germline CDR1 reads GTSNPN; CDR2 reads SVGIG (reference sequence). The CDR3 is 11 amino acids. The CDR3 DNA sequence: TGTGCCTGGAGGTACGGACATGGCTACACCTTC. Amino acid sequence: CAWRYGHGYTF. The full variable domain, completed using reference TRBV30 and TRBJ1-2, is SQTIHQWPATLVQPVGSPLSLECTVEGTSNPNLYWYRQAAGRGLQLLFYSVGIGQISSEVPQNLSASRPQDRQFILSSKKLLLSDSGFYLCAWRYGHGYTFGSGTRLTVV.

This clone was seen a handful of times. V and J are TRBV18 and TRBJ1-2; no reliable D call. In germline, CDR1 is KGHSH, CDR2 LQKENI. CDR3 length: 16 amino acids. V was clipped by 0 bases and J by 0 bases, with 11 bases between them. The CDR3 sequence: CASSPPDGEANYGYTF. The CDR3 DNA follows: TGTGCCAGCTCACCACCGGACGGAGAAGCTAACTATGGCTACACCTTC.

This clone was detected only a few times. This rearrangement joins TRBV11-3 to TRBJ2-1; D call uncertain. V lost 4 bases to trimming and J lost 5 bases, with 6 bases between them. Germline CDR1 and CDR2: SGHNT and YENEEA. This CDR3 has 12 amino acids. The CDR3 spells CASSSLDNEQFF. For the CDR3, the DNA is TGTGCCAGCAGCTCCCTCGACAATGAGCAGTTCTTC.

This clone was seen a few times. The CDR3 bases are TGTGCCAGCAGCCAATTTAGGGGGGGACCCCAGAACACTGAAGCTTTCTTT. Protein sequence: CASSQFRGGPQNTEAFF. The chain recombines TRBV14 with TRBJ1-1, with D possibly TRBD1 on 6 matching bases. V was cut by 2 bases and J by 1 base, with 17 bases left in between. The V gene's germline CDR1 is SGHDN and CDR2 FVKESK. The CDR3 is 17 amino acids.

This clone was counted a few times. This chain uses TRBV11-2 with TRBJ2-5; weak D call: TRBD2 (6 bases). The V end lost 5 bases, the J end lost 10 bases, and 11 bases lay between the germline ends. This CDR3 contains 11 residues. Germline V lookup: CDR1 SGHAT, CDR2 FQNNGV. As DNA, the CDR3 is TGTGCCAGCAGCGGGGGGTTGAGCCAGTACTTC. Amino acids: CASSGGLSQYF.

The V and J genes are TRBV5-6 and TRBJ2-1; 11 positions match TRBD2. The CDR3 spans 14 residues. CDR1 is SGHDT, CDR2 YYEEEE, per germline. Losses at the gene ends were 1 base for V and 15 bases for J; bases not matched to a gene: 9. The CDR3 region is CASSLKASGGTAFF. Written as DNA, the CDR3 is TGTGCCAGCAGCTTGAAGGCTAGCGGGGGGACCGCGTTCTTC.

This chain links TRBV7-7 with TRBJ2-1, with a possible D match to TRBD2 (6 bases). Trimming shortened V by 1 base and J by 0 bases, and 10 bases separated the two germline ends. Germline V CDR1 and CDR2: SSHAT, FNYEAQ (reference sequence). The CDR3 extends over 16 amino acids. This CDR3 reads CASSLGGDPSYNEQFF. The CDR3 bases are TGTGCCAGCAGCTTAGGGGGGGACCCCTCCTACAATGAGCAGTTCTTC.

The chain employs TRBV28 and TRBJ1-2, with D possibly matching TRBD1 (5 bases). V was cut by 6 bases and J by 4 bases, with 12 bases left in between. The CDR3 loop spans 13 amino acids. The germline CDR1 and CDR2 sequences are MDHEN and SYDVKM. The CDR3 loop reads CASSRALGYGYTF. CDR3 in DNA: TGTGCCAGCAGCAGGGCCTTGGGCTATGGCTACACCTTC.

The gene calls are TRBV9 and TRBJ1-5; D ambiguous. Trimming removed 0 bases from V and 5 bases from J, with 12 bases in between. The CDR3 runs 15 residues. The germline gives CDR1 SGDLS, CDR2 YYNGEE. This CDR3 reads CASSVGPIQDQPQHF. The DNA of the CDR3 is TGTGCCAGCAGCGTAGGTCCAATTCAAGATCAGCCCCAGCATTTT.

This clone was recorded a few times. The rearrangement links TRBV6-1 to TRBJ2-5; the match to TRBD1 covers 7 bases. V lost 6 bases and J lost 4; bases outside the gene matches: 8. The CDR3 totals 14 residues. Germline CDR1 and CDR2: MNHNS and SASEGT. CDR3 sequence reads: CASRAGTVRETQYF. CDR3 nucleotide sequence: TGTGCCAGCAGAGCCGGGACAGTACGAGAGACCCAGTACTTC.

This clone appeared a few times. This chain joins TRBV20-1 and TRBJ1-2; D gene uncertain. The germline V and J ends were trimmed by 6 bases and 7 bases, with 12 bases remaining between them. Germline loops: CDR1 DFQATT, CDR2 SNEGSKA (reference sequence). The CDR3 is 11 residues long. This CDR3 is CSAFVRGGYTF. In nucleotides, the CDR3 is TGCAGTGCCTTTGTCCGAGGTGGCTACACCTTC.

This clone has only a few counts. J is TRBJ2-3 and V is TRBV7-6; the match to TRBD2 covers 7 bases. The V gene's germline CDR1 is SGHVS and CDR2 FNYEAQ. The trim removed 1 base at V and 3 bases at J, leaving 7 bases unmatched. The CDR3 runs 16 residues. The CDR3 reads CASSLGVAGVTDTQYF. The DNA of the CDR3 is TGTGCCAGCAGCTTAGGCGTCGCGGGGGTGACAGATACGCAGTATTTT.

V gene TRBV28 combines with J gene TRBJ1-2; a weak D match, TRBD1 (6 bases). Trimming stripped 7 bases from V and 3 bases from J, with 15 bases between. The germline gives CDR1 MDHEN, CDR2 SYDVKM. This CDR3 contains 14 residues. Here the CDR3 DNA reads TGTGCCAGCACCATAGGCCAGGGGTACTATGGCTACACCTTC. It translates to CASTIGQGYYGYTF.

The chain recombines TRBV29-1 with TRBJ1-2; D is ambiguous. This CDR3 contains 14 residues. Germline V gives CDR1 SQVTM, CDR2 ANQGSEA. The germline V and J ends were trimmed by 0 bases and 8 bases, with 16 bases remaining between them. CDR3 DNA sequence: TGCAGCGTTGAAGATCGTTCAATACTGAGCGGCTACACCTTC. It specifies CSVEDRSILSGYTF.

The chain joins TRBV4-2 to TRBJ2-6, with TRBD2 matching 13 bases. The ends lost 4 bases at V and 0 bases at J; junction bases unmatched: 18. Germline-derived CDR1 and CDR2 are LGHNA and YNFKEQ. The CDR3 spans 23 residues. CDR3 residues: CASSPRPSGTSGGGASGANVLTF. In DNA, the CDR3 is TGTGCCAGCAGCCCACGCCCGTCGGGAACTAGCGGGGGGGGTGCCTCTGGGGCCAACGTCCTGACTTTC.

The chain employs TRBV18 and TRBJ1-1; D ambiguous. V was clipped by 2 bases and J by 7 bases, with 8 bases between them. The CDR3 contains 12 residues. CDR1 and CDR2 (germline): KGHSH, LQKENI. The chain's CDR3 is CASSPGQVEAFF. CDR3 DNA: TGTGCCAGCTCACCAGGCCAGGTTGAAGCTTTCTTT.

The CDR3 spells CASSTTGSQETQYF. The CDR3 coding sequence is TGCGCCAGCAGCACTACAGGGAGCCAAGAGACCCAGTACTTC. The chain couples TRBV5-1 to TRBJ2-5; tentatively, D is TRBD1 (6 bases). Trimming removed 4 bases from V and 1 base from J, with 11 bases in between. The CDR3 runs to 14 residues. Germline assignment: CDR1 SGHRS and CDR2 YFSETQ.

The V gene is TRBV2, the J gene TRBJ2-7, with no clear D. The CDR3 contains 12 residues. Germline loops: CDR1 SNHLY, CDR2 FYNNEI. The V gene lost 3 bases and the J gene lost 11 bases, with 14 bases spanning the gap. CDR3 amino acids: CASSESEVLEYF. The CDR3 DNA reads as TGTGCCAGCAGTGAGTCGGAAGTTTTGGAGTACTTC.